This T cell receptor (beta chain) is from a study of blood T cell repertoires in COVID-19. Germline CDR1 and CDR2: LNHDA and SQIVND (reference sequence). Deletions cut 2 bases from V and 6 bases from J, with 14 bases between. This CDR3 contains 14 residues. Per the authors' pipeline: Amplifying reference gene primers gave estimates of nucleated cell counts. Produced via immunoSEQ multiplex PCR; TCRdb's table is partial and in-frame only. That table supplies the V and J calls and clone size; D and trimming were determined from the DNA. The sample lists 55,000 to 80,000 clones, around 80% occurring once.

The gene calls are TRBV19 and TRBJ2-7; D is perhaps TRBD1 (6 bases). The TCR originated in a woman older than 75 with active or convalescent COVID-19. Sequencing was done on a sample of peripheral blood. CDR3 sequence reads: CASSIRGSGGEQYF. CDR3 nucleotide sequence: TGTGCCAGTAGTATAAGGGGGTCAGGAGGCGAGCAGTACTTC.